The next 10 T cell receptor beta chains were all read from a single sample in a study of PD-1 blockade in classical Hodgkin lymphoma. The repertoire was sequenced with immunoSEQ multiplex PCR; TCRdb's copy has only in-frame clones and lacks some. This table has 96,000 or so clones, just over 90% appearing once. As to time point: cycle 4 day 1 (C4D1), after 5 to 7 weeks of nivolumab. All the patients suffered relapse after autologous stem cell transplantation, and brentuximab vedotin exposure differed. This specimen was peripheral blood mononuclear cells (PBMCs), taken before the fourth cycle of nivolumab. Receptors originate from a human donor with classical Hodgkin lymphoma.

The rearrangement joins TRBV28 to TRBJ2-5; D is perhaps TRBD2 (7 bases). The CDR3 spans 15 residues. Germline V gives CDR1 MDHEN, CDR2 SYDVKM. V was clipped by 3 bases and J by 5 bases, with 16 bases between them. The CDR3 region is CASSFIRGGGETQYF. The CDR3 bases are TGTGCCAGCAGTTTTATCCGGGGAGGGGGGGAGACCCAGTACTTC.

The genes are TRBV27 and TRBJ2-5, with D perhaps TRBD1 or TRBD2 (6 bases each). The CDR3 runs 13 residues. V lost 5 bases and J 12 bases, leaving 19 bases between the germline ends. Germline CDR1 reads MNHEY; CDR2 reads SMNVEV (reference sequence). CDR3 in DNA: TGTGCCAGCAGTCCCCTACCGGGGGACATGGAGTACTTC. Protein product: CASSPLPGDMEYF.

The chain carries TRBV5-1 and TRBJ1-2; D is perhaps TRBD1 (5 bases). The CDR3 is 13 amino acids. Germline-derived CDR1 and CDR2 are SGHRS and YFSETQ. The V end was cut by 0 bases, the J end by 3 bases, with 6 bases between. CDR3: CASSLAGYYGYTF. CDR3 DNA sequence: TGCGCCAGCAGCTTGGCAGGGTACTATGGCTACACCTTC.

The rearrangement joins TRBV4-2 to TRBJ2-1; 8 bases align to TRBD2. Looked up from germline, CDR1 is LGHNA and CDR2 is YNFKEQ. CDR3 length: 17 residues. V lost 1 base to trimming and J lost 4 bases; unmatched junction nucleotides: 9. The CDR3 region is CASSQGGRREVYNEQFF. The CDR3 DNA sequence: TGTGCCAGCAGCCAAGGGGGTCGGCGGGAGGTTTACAATGAGCAGTTCTTC.

This clone was detected once. The chain carries TRBV10-1 and TRBJ1-1, with a possible D match to TRBD1 (6 bases). This CDR3 has 11 amino acids. Germline assignment: CDR1 WNHNN and CDR2 SYGVQD (reference sequence). Trimming stripped 9 bases from V and 5 bases from J, with 10 bases between. Written as DNA, the CDR3 is TGCGCCAGTGCTAGGGGGACTGAAGCTTTCTTT. It encodes CASARGTEAFF.

This chain joins TRBV30 and TRBJ2-1, with 15 bases lining up with TRBD2. Trimming cost V 8 bases and J 0 bases; bases outside gene matches: 5. This CDR3 region has 16 residues. Germline CDR1 reads GTSNPN; CDR2 reads SVGIG (reference sequence). CDR3 region: CAAGLAGGGSYNEQFF. The CDR3 DNA follows: TGTGCCGCCGGACTAGCGGGGGGGGGCTCCTACAATGAGCAGTTCTTC.

This chain uses TRBV14 with TRBJ1-3, with 8 bases lining up with TRBD1. This CDR3 spans 19 amino acids. The germline gives CDR1 SGHDN, CDR2 FVKESK. Trimming took 5 bases from V and 1 from J; bases not matched to a gene: 16. CDR3 sequence (DNA): TGTGCCAGCAGCGGATTGGACATAAGGGACAGGTCGTCTGGAAACACCATATATTTT. This codes for CASSGLDIRDRSSGNTIYF.

The chain recombines TRBV30 with TRBJ1-2, with D tentatively TRBD1 (6 bases). The V gene lost 7 bases and the J gene lost 2 bases, with 14 bases spanning the gap. Germline CDR1 and CDR2: GTSNPN and SVGIG (reference sequence). The CDR3 sequence is 13 residues long. CDR3 residues: CAYGTSLNYGYTF. DNA for the CDR3: TGTGCCTACGGGACAAGCCTGAACTATGGCTACACCTTC.

The chain recombines TRBV6-5 with TRBJ1-1, with a tentative D call TRBD1 (6 bases). CDR3 length: 11 residues. Trimming cost V 8 bases and J 10 bases, with 14 bases left between them. Per germline, CDR1 MNHEY and CDR2 SVGAGI. The CDR3 DNA is TGTGCCAGCTCTGGGGGGCTGGGAGCTTTCTTT. It yields the protein CASSGGLGAFF.

The chain uses TRBV28 and TRBJ1-2; TRBD1 agrees at 8 bases. Germline V gene data show CDR1 as MDHEN and CDR2 as SYDVKM. The CDR3 runs to 16 residues. With 6 bases clipped from V and 6 bases from J, the junction kept 15 bases outside the gene matches. CDR3 region: CASRIQGAELWDGYTF. DNA of the CDR3: TGTGCCAGCAGAATTCAGGGGGCAGAGTTATGGGATGGCTACACCTTC.